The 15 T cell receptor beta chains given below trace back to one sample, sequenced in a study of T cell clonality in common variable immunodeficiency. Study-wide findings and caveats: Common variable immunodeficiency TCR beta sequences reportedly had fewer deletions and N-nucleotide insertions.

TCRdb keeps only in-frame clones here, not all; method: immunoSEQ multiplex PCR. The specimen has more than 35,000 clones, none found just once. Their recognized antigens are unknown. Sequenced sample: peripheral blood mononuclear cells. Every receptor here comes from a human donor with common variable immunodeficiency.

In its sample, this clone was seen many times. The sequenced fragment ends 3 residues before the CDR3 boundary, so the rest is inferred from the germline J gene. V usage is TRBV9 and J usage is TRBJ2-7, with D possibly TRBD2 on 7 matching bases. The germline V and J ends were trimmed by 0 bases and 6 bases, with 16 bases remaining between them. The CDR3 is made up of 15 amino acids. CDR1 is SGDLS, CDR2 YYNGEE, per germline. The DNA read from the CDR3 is TGTGCCAGCAGCGTAGCAGGGGAGGGGGTGAGCGAG. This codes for CASSVAGEGVSE. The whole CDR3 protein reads CASSVAGEGVSEQYF. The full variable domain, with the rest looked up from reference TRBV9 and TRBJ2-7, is DSGVTQTPKHLITATGQRVTLRCSPRSGDLSVYWYQQSLDQGLQFLIQYYNGEERAKGNILERFSAQQFPDLHSELNLSSLELGDSALYFCASSVAGEGVSEQYFGPGTRLTVT.

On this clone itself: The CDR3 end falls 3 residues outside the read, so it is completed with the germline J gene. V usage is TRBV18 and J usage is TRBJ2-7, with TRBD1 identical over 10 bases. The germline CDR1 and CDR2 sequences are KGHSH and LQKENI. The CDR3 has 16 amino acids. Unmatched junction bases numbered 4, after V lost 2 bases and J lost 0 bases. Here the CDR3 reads CASSPGTGASSYEQYF. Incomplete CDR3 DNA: TGTGCCAGCTCACCAGGGACAGGGGCTAGCTCCTACGAG.

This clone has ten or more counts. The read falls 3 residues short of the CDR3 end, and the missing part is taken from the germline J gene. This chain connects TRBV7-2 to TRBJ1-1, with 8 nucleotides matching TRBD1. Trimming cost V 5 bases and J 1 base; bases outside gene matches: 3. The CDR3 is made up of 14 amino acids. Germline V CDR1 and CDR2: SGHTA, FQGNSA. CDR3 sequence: CASSETGENTEAFF. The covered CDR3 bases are TGTGCCAGCAGCGAGACAGGGGAGAACACTGAA.

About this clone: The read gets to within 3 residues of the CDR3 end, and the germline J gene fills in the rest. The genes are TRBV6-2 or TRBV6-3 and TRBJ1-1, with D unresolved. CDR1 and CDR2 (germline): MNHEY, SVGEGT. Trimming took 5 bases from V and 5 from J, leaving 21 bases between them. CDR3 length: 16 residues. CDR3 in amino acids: CASSQFGLAVETEAFF. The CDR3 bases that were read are TGTGCCAGCAGTCAATTTGGACTGGCCGTAGAGACTGAA.

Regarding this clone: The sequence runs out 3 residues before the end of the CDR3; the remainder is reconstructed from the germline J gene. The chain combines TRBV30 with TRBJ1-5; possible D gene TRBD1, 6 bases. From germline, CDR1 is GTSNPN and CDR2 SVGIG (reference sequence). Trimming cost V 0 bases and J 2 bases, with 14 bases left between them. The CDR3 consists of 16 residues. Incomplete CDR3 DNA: TGTGCCTGGAGTGTATGGGGGCTGGTAGGCAATCAGCCC. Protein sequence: CAWSVWGLVGNQP. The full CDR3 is CAWSVWGLVGNQPQHF.

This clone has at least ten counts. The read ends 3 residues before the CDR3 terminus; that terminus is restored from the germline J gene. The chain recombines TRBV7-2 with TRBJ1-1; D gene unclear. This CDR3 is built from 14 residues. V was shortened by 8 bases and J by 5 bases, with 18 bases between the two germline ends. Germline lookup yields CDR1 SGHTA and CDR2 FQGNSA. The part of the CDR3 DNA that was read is TGTGCCAGCTCAACTAAGGCGGGGATTACTGAA. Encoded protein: CASSTKAGITE. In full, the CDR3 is CASSTKAGITEAFF.

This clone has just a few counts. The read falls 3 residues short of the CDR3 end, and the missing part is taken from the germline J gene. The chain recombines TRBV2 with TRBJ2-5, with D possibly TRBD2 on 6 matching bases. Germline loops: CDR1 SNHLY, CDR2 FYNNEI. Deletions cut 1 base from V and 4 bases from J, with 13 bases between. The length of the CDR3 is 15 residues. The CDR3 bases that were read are TGTGCCAGCAGTGAAGAGGAGGGGCGGGGAGAGACC. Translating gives CASSEEEGRGET. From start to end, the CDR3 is CASSEEEGRGETQYF.

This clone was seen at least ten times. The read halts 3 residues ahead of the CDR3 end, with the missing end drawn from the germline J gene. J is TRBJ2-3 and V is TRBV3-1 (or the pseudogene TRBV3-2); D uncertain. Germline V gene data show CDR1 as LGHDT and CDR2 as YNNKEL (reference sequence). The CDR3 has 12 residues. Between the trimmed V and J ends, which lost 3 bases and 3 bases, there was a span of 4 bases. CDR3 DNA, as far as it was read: TGTGCCAGCAGCCACATTACAGATACG. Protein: CASSHITDT. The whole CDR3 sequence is CASSHITDTQYF.

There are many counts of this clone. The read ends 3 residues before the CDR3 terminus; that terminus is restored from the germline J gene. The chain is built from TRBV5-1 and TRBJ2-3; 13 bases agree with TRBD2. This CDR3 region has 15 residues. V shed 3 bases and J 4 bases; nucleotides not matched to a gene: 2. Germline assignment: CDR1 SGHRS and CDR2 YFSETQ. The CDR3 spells CASSSLAGGSDTQYF. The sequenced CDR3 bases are TGCGCCAGCAGCTCACTAGCGGGAGGGTCAGATACG.

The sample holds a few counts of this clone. CDR3 loop: CASSERDRAYEQYF. CDR3 DNA, as far as it was read: TGTGCCAGCAGTGAAAGGGACAGGGCCTACGAG. V is TRBV2 and J is TRBJ2-7; 9 positions match TRBD1. The read ends 3 residues before the CDR3 terminus; that terminus is restored from the germline J gene. V lost 2 bases, J lost 2 bases, and 1 base stayed unmatched. The CDR3 spans 14 residues. CDR1 SNHLY and CDR2 FYNNEI come from the germline V gene.

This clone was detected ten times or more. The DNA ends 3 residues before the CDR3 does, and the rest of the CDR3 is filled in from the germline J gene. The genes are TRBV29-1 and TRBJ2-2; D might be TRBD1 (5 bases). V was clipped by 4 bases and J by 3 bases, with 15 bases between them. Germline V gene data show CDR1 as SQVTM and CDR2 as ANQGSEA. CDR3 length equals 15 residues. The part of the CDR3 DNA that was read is TGCAGCGTTGTGGGCGCCCAGGGCTACACCGGGGAG. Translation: CSVVGAQGYTGE. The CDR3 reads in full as CSVVGAQGYTGELFF.

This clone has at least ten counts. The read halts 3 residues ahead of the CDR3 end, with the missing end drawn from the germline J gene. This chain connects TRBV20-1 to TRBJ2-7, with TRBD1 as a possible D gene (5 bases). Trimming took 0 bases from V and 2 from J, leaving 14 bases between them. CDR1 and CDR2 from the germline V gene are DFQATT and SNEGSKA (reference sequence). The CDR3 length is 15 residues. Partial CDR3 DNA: TGCAGTGCTAGAGATGGGTCAGGGAATCCCTACGAG. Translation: CSARDGSGNPYE. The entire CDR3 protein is CSARDGSGNPYEQYF.

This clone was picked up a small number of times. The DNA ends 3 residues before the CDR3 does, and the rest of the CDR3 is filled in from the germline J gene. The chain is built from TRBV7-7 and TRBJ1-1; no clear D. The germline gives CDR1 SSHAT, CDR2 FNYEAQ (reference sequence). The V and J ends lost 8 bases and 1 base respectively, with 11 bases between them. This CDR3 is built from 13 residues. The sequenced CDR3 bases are TGTGCCAGCGCCCTCCAGGCGAACACTGAA. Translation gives CASALQANTE. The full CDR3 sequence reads CASALQANTEAFF. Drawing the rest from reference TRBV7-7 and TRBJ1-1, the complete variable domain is GAGVSQSPRYKVTKRGQDVTLRCDPISSHATLYWYQQALGQGPEFLTYFNYEAQPDKSGLPSDRFSAERPEGSISTLTIQRTEQRDSAMYRCASALQANTEAFFGQGTRLTVV.

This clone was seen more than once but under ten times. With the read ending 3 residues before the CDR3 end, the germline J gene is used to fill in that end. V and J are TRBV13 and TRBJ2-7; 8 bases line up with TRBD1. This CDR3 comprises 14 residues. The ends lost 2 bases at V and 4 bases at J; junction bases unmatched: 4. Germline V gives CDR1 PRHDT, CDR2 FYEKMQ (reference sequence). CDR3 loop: CASSLPDRDYEQYF. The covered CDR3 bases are TGTGCCAGCAGCTTACCGGACAGGGATTACGAG. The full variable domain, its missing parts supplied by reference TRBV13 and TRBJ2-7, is AAGVIQSPRHLIKEKRETATLKCYPIPRHDTVYWYQQGPGQDPQFLISFYEKMQSDKGSIPDRFSAQQFSDYHSELNMSSLELGDSALYFCASSLPDRDYEQYFGPGTRLTVT.

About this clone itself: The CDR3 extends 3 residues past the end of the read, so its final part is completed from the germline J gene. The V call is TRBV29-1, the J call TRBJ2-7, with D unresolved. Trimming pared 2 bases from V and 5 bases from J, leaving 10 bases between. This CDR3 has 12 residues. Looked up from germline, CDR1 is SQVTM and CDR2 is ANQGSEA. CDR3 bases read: TGCAGCGTTGAAACAGAGTACCACGAG. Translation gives CSVETEYHE. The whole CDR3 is CSVETEYHEQYF.